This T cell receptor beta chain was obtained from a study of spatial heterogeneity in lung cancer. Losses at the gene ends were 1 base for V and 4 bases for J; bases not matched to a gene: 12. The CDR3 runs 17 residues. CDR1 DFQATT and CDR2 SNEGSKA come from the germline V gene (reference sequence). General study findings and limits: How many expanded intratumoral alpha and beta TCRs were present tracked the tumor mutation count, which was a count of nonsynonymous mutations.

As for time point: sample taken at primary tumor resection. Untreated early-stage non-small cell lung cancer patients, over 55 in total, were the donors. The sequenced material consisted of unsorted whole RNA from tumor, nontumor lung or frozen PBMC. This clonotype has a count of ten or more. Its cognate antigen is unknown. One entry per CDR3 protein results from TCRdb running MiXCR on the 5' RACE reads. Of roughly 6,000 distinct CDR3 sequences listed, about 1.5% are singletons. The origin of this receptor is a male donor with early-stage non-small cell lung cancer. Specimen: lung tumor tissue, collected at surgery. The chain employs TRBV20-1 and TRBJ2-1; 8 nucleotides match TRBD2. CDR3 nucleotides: TGCAGTGCTAGAGGGTTCAAAAGCGGGAGTGGATACAATGAGCAGTTCTTC. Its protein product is CSARGFKSGSGYNEQFF.